The 20 T cell receptor beta chains listed next were all sequenced from one sample in a study of cytomegalovirus exposure and HLA in healthy donors. 60 Vbeta and 13 Jbeta primers were used in PCR. Some clones are missing from TCRdb's copy, which holds only in-frame ones; the method was immunoSEQ multiplex PCR. The sample records 100,000 to 120,000 clones, approximately 82% being singletons. Input material: PBMCs. The receptors were sampled from a man aged 35 to 55 in good health and CMV-seropositive.

This rearrangement joins TRBV19 to TRBJ2-7, with 7 nucleotides matching TRBD2. The CDR3 has 14 residues. J lost 2 bases, V lost 5 bases, and 6 bases had no gene match. Germline V CDR1 and CDR2: LNHDA, SQIVND (reference sequence). The CDR3 protein is CASSPGLVTYEQYF. CDR3 DNA sequence: TGTGCCAGTAGTCCCGGACTAGTGACCTACGAGCAGTACTTC.

J is TRBJ2-2 and V is TRBV7-2; D is unresolved. Trimming cost V 2 bases and J 1 base, with 5 bases left between them. CDR1 SGHTA and CDR2 FQGNSA come from the germline V gene. The CDR3 contains 14 residues. In DNA, the CDR3 is TGTGCCAGCAGCTTAAACAGGAACACCGGGGAGCTGTTTTTT. Protein: CASSLNRNTGELFF.

V and J are TRBV2 and TRBJ1-5; 12 nucleotides agree with TRBD1. This CDR3 contains 15 residues. With 6 bases clipped from V and 4 bases from J, the junction kept 4 bases outside the gene matches. The V gene's germline CDR1 is SNHLY and CDR2 FYNNEI. CDR3 loop: CASRRDRGRNQPQHF. For the CDR3, the DNA is TGTGCCAGCAGAAGGGACAGGGGGCGAAATCAGCCCCAGCATTTT.

The chain employs TRBV6-5 and TRBJ2-1; D possibly corresponds to TRBD2 (6 bases). This CDR3 region has 15 residues. V lost 5 bases and J lost 6, with 17 bases in between. Germline lookup yields CDR1 MNHEY and CDR2 SVGAGI. DNA of the CDR3: TGTGCCAGCAGTGCCCCGGGGGAGAGGCCCAATGAGCAGTTCTTC. It is translated as CASSAPGERPNEQFF.

The CDR3 loop reads CASSSSGTGGYEQFF. The DNA for the CDR3 is TGTGCCAGCAGCTCATCCGGGACAGGGGGTTATGAGCAGTTCTTC. V and J are TRBV7-2 and TRBJ2-1; 11 bases are a match to TRBD1. Germline assignment: CDR1 SGHTA and CDR2 FQGNSA. The CDR3 consists of 15 residues. Unmatched junction bases numbered 7, after V lost 4 bases and J lost 8 bases.

The J gene is TRBJ2-1, the V gene TRBV9; 7 bases align to TRBD2. The CDR3 covers 15 residues. Germline CDR1 and CDR2: SGDLS and YYNGEE. The junction had 5 bases not matched to a gene; V was cut back by 0 bases and J by 5 bases. CDR3 sequence reads: CASSVGLAFDNEQFF. CDR3 nucleotides: TGTGCCAGCAGCGTAGGACTAGCATTCGACAATGAGCAGTTCTTC.

The chain has TRBV19 and TRBJ2-1; 8 nucleotides align to TRBD2. Germline CDR1 LNHDA, CDR2 SQIVND (reference sequence). CDR3 length equals 15 residues. Trimming at V came to 3 bases and at J to 2 bases, leaving 3 bases not matched to a gene. The CDR3 DNA is TGTGCCAGTAGTATGTTAGCGGGACCCTACAATGAGCAGTTCTTC. Its translation is CASSMLAGPYNEQFF.

In this sample, this clone turned up a few times. The gene calls are TRBV2 and TRBJ2-5; 8 bases align to TRBD1. This CDR3 spans 15 amino acids. V shed 3 bases and J 5 bases; nucleotides not matched to a gene: 8. Per the germline V gene, CDR1 is SNHLY and CDR2 is FYNNEI. The CDR3 bases are TGTGCCAGCAGTGAGATCTGGACAGGGTGGGAGACCCAGTACTTC. Translating gives CASSEIWTGWETQYF.

This chain links TRBV19 with TRBJ1-5; maybe TRBD1 (6 bases). Between the trimmed V and J ends, which lost 7 bases and 4 bases, there was a span of 14 bases. The CDR3 extends over 14 amino acids. CDR1 is LNHDA and CDR2 is SQIVND in the germline V gene (reference sequence). This CDR3 reads CASTLTTGNQPQHF. CDR3 DNA: TGTGCCAGTACCCTAACTACAGGGAATCAGCCCCAGCATTTT.

The table lists this clone with a count of one. The chain uses TRBV11-3 and TRBJ2-7; TRBD1 aligns across 7 bases. Germline V gene data show CDR1 as SGHNT and CDR2 as YENEEA. J was trimmed by 6 bases and V by 5 bases; bases with no gene match: 10. The CDR3 has 14 amino acids. CDR3 in DNA: TGTGCCAGCAGCCCCCGTGACAGGGCGGGCGAGCAGTACTTC. Protein product: CASSPRDRAGEQYF.

Points on this clone: An end of the junction differs from the germline gene, which may be a read error. The V gene is TRBV11-2, the J gene TRBJ2-1; TRBD2 aligns across 7 bases. The CDR3 consists of 13 residues. Germline V CDR1 and CDR2: SGHAT, FQNNGV. The CDR3 sequence: CASSLERRGTGVF. The CDR3 DNA sequence: TGTGCCAGCAGCTTAGAGAGGCGGGGGACTGGGGTCTTC.

V gene TRBV9 combines with J gene TRBJ1-3, with a tentative D call TRBD1 (6 bases). With 4 bases removed from V and 6 bases from J, the gap between germline ends came to 11 bases. Germline V gene data show CDR1 as SGDLS and CDR2 as YYNGEE. This CDR3 is built from 13 residues. CDR3 sequence: CASSTWTENTIYF. In DNA, the CDR3 is TGTGCCAGCAGCACATGGACAGAAAACACCATATATTTT. Complete variable domain (other parts from reference TRBV9 and TRBJ1-3): DSGVTQTPKHLITATGQRVTLRCSPRSGDLSVYWYQQSLDQGLQFLIQYYNGEERAKGNILERFSAQQFPDLHSELNLSSLELGDSALYFCASSTWTENTIYFGEGSWLTVV.

V is TRBV7-3 and J is TRBJ2-5; TRBD2 aligns across 9 bases. The V and J ends lost 5 bases and 1 base, in that order; junction bases with no gene match: 11. The germline V gene encodes CDR1 SGHTA and CDR2 FQGTGA. The CDR3 covers 17 residues. The CDR3: CASSPGSSGKPQETQYF. The CDR3, as DNA: TGTGCCAGCAGCCCGGGCTCTAGCGGGAAGCCCCAAGAGACCCAGTACTTC.

This chain connects TRBV4-1 to TRBJ2-7; D uncertain. CDR1 is MGHRA and CDR2 is YSYEKL in the germline V gene. The CDR3 extends over 15 amino acids. Trimming stripped 0 bases from V and 3 bases from J, with 12 bases between. DNA of the CDR3: TGCGCCAGCAGCCAAGATCAAACTTCCCTCTACGAGCAGTACTTC. Its translation: CASSQDQTSLYEQYF.

This clone occurred a few times. This chain links TRBV9 with TRBJ2-3; a possible D gene is TRBD2 (6 bases). The V gene's germline CDR1 is SGDLS and CDR2 YYNGEE. This CDR3 has 15 amino acids. V was clipped by 0 bases and J by 3 bases, with 11 bases between them. DNA for the CDR3: TGTGCCAGCAGCGTAGGACGGGAGTGGACAGATACGCAGTATTTT. As protein: CASSVGREWTDTQYF. The full variable domain, completed using reference TRBV9 and TRBJ2-3, is DSGVTQTPKHLITATGQRVTLRCSPRSGDLSVYWYQQSLDQGLQFLIQYYNGEERAKGNILERFSAQQFPDLHSELNLSSLELGDSALYFCASSVGREWTDTQYFGPGTRLTVL.

The chain joins TRBV6-5 to TRBJ1-1; D unclear. CDR3 size: 14 residues. Germline CDR1 is MNHEY and CDR2 is SVGAGI. Trimming took 6 bases from V and 1 from J, leaving 12 bases between them. The CDR3 region has the DNA TGTGCCAGCAGCAATTATCCAGGGAACACTGAAGCTTTCTTT. Translated: CASSNYPGNTEAFF.

The CDR3, as DNA: TGCGCCAGCAGCCAAGAAGGGGCTCGGGATACGCAGTATTTT. This sequence encodes CASSQEGARDTQYF. This chain uses TRBV4-1 with TRBJ2-3; maybe TRBD1 (5 bases). This CDR3 contains 14 residues. Germline CDR1 reads MGHRA; CDR2 reads YSYEKL. V was pared by 0 bases and J by 6 bases, with 10 bases between.

This chain links TRBV6-1 with TRBJ1-2, with D tentatively TRBD1 (6 bases). V was trimmed by 5 bases and J by 14 bases, leaving 15 bases between them. The germline V gene encodes CDR1 MNHNS and CDR2 SASEGT. The CDR3 spans 11 residues. As DNA, the CDR3 is TGTGCCAGCAGTTTAGCGGGGGCCCAGACCTTC. It codes for CASSLAGAQTF.

This clone was picked up one time. The chain joins TRBV11-2 to TRBJ2-1, with a weak D call TRBD2 (7 bases). From germline, CDR1 is SGHAT and CDR2 FQNNGV. V lost 3 bases to trimming and J lost 6 bases, with 18 bases between them. The CDR3 loop spans 16 amino acids. CDR3 nucleotide sequence: TGTGCCAGCAGCTTCCGGGGCGGGGGCTTTTTCAATGAGCAGTTCTTC. Its translation: CASSFRGGGFFNEQFF.

The rearrangement uses TRBV18 and TRBJ2-7, with D perhaps TRBD2 (6 bases). Germline lookup yields CDR1 KGHSH and CDR2 LQKENI. There are 14 residues in the CDR3. V lost 8 bases and J 4 bases, leaving 18 bases between the germline ends. The CDR3 DNA reads TGTGCCAGCGCCCTGACTAGGTCGCCATACGAGCAGTACTTC. Protein sequence: CASALTRSPYEQYF.